This passage covers 2 T cell receptor beta chains from one sample sequenced in a study of T-cell reconstitution after alpha-beta-depleted transplantation in children. A library of TCRbeta sequences, prepared with unique molecular identifiers, was generated. TCRdb used MiXCR to reprocess the PCR reads, holding one entry per CDR3 protein. Of around 490,000 distinct CDR3 sequences detected, approximately 10% appear once; the ten largest clones hold 11% to 15%. The material sequenced was PBMCs, mostly from graft donor cells, taken 180 days after TCRalphabeta/CD19-depleted stem cell transplant. The receptors shown here come from a female patient aged 2-9 years who had a stem cell transplant for aplastic anemia, so the T cells may come from the graft donor.

This chain links TRBV5-1 with TRBJ2-2, with TRBD2 identical over 8 bases. The V gene end was trimmed by 7 bases and the J gene end by 5 bases; junction bases not matched to a gene: 10. The germline gives CDR1 SGHRS, CDR2 YFSETQ. The CDR3 is 15 amino acids. The CDR3 bases are TGCGCCAGCGCCCCTAAAGCGGGAGCAACCGGGGAGCTGTTTTTT. Its translation is CASAPKAGATGELFF.

The chain combines TRBV7-9 with TRBJ2-2; 8 bases line up with TRBD1. The CDR3 loop spans 16 amino acids. The V and J ends lost 2 bases and 6 bases, in that order; junction bases with no gene match: 8. CDR1 and CDR2 (germline): SEHNR, FQNEAQ (reference sequence). In nucleotides, the CDR3 is TGTGCCAGCAGCTTATCAAGGACAGGGTTCGCCGGGGAGCTGTTTTTT. It translates to CASSLSRTGFAGELFF. The variable domain in full, with the rest retrieved from reference TRBV7-9 and TRBJ2-2, is DTGVSQNPRHKITKRGQNVTFRCDPISEHNRLYWYRQTLGQGPEFLTYFQNEAQLEKSRLLSDRFSAERPKGSFSTLEIQRTEQGDSAMYLCASSLSRTGFAGELFFGEGSRLTVL.